The present T cell receptor beta chain was sequenced within a study of T-cell memory formation after mild COVID-19. Points from the study as a whole: Whether day 37 second-wave clones are SARS-CoV-2-specific was not confirmed. Among contracting clones, CD4+ were mainly CM/EM and CD8+ enriched in EMRA. The study detected some responding clones in pre-infection memory, suggesting cross-reactive memory joined.

Many counts were recorded for this clonotype. The target antigen is unknown. Germline CDR1 is LNHDA and CDR2 is SQIVND (reference sequence). The CDR3 totals 15 residues. The ends lost 2 bases at V and 2 bases at J; junction bases unmatched: 3. TCRdb analysed the 5' RACE reads with MiXCR anew, one entry per CDR3 protein. The sample has about 400,000 distinct CDR3 sequences, approximately 15% seen once; the top ten hold roughly 22%. V and J are TRBV19 and TRBJ2-1; 7 nucleotides align to TRBD2. The receptor was isolated from a man younger than 30 who had mild COVID-19 (a few samples of this study predate the infection). Cell type and time point are not known. The sample comprised PBMCs or a T cell subset sorted from them (not recorded which). CDR3: CASSITSGAYNEQFF. The DNA of the CDR3 is TGTGCCAGTAGTATAACGAGCGGGGCCTACAATGAGCAGTTCTTC.